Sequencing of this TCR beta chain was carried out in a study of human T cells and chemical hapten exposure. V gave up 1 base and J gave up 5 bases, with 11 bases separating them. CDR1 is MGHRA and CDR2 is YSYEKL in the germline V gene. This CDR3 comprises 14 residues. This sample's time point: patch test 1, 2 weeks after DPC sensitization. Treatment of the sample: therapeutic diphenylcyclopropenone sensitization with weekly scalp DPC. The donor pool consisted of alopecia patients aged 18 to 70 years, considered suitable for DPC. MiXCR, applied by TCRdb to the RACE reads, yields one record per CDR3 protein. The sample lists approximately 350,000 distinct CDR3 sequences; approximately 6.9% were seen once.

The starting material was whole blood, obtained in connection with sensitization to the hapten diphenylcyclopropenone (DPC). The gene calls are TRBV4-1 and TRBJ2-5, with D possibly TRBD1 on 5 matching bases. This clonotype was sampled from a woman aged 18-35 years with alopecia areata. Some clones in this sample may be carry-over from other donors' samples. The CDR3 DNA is TGCGCCAGCAGCCAAGGGACACTAAGGGAGACCCAGTACTTC. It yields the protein CASSQGTLRETQYF.